Presented here are 21 T cell receptor beta chains from one specimen sequenced in a study of identical twins listed by TCRdb under 2016. The library was produced with 5' RACE. Sequencing relied on an Illumina HiSeq 2000. The public reads were quality trimmed at Q25 with fastp and then assembled into clones with MiXCR by TCRdb, keeping productive beta chains. Each record represents a unique CDR3 protein, reported with the most common genes and DNA among its rows. This sample is represented by approximately 240,000 distinct CDR3 sequences; over 13% of them were singletons. The top ten hold 8.5% to 10% of the sample. The sequenced sample consisted of memory (CD45RO+) T cells sorted from blood. Sample cell subset or site, as interpreted from the label and publication: CD45RO+ enriched T cells. The receptors here all came from a woman aged 18-29 years in good health.

V usage is TRBV11-3 and J usage is TRBJ1-2; no clear D. This CDR3 region has 15 residues. Trimming stripped 5 bases from V and 8 bases from J, with 21 bases between. Looked up from germline, CDR1 is SGHNT and CDR2 is YENEEA. This CDR3 is CASSLFGRGRDGYTF. DNA of the CDR3: TGTGCCAGCAGCCTTTTCGGACGGGGAAGAGACGGCTACACCTTC.

In its sample, this clonotype was seen many times. The chain uses TRBV6-2 or TRBV6-3 and TRBJ2-7; TRBD1 agrees at 7 bases. The germline V gene encodes CDR1 MNHEY and CDR2 SVGEGT. Losses at the gene ends were 0 bases for V and 4 bases for J; bases not matched to a gene: 0. The CDR3 loop spans 13 amino acids. In nucleotides, the CDR3 is TGTGCCAGCAGTTACTCGGACAGGTACGAGCAGTACTTC. It codes for CASSYSDRYEQYF.

This chain uses TRBV12-3 or TRBV12-4 with TRBJ1-2; D possibly corresponds to TRBD1 (5 bases). There are 14 residues in the CDR3. Between the trimmed V and J ends, which lost 0 bases and 4 bases, there was a span of 9 bases. CDR3 DNA sequence: TGTGCCAGCAGTTTAGCAGGGGCACTCTATGGCTACACCTTC. Translating it yields CASSLAGALYGYTF.

The rearrangement uses TRBV6-5 and TRBJ1-6; D perhaps matches TRBD1 (5 bases). CDR1 is MNHEY, CDR2 SVGAGI, per germline. V dropped 2 bases and J dropped 8 bases, with 10 bases sitting between them. CDR3 length: 14 residues. CDR3 sequence: CASSYAGRDSPLHF. The CDR3 DNA sequence: TGTGCCAGCAGTTACGCAGGGAGGGATTCACCCCTCCACTTT.

The genes are TRBV5-1 and TRBJ2-2; 11 bases are shared with TRBD1. Per the germline V gene, CDR1 is SGHRS and CDR2 is YFSETQ. Trimming cost V 4 bases and J 6 bases; bases outside gene matches: 5. CDR3 size: 15 residues. The CDR3 loop is CASSTGQGAAGELFF. CDR3 bases: TGCGCCAGCAGCACCGGACAGGGGGCGGCCGGGGAGCTGTTTTTT.

The chain couples TRBV7-2 to TRBJ1-4; D is uncertain. The CDR3 has 15 amino acids. The ends were cut back, 5 bases at V and 7 bases at J, with 17 bases in the middle. Germline loops: CDR1 SGHTA, CDR2 FQGNSA. The CDR3 sequence is CASSAQLVKVEKLFF. In nucleotides, the CDR3 is TGTGCCAGCAGCGCCCAGCTAGTGAAGGTTGAAAAACTGTTTTTT.

This clonotype has more than one count but fewer than ten. This rearrangement joins TRBV19 to TRBJ2-1; TRBD2 matches 13 bases. CDR1 and CDR2 (germline): LNHDA, SQIVND (reference sequence). With 9 bases clipped from V and 6 bases from J, the junction kept 5 bases outside the gene matches. This CDR3 comprises 14 residues. The CDR3 DNA is TGTGCCAGCCGGACTAGCGGGAGTCTCAATGAGCAGTTCTTC. It is translated as CASRTSGSLNEQFF.

V gene TRBV20-1 combines with J gene TRBJ1-1; D is perhaps TRBD1 (6 bases). V was shortened by 6 bases and J by 8 bases, with 22 bases between the two germline ends. This CDR3 has 14 residues. CDR1 and CDR2 from the germline V gene are DFQATT and SNEGSKA (reference sequence). CDR3 in DNA: TGCAGTGCCACATCCTTAGGGGGAGCATTAGAAGCTTTCTTT. This encodes CSATSLGGALEAFF.

The rearrangement uses TRBV12-3 or TRBV12-4 and TRBJ1-1; D call uncertain. The CDR3 spans 15 residues. Trimming pared 7 bases from V and 0 bases from J, leaving 15 bases between. For the CDR3, the DNA is TGTGCCAGCACCCCGTTTCGGATATTGAACACTGAAGCTTTCTTT. It encodes CASTPFRILNTEAFF.

This clonotype was counted a few times. The chain has TRBV10-3 and TRBJ1-2, with D maybe TRBD1 (6 bases). This CDR3 has 13 residues. CDR1 ENHRY and CDR2 SYGVKD come from the germline V gene. V was pared by 7 bases and J by 6 bases, with 15 bases between. CDR3 region: CAIKSGEKDGYTF. As DNA, the CDR3 is TGTGCCATCAAGTCAGGGGAGAAGGATGGCTACACCTTC.

This clonotype has just a few counts. The chain links TRBV30 to TRBJ2-5, with TRBD1 matching over 9 bases. The CDR3 runs to 12 residues. Germline V gives CDR1 GTSNPN, CDR2 SVGIG (reference sequence). Unmatched junction bases numbered 4, after V lost 7 bases and J lost 4 bases. As DNA, the CDR3 is TGTGCCTTGGGACAGGGCGGAGAGACCCAGTACTTC. Translated: CALGQGGETQYF.

There are a few counts of this clonotype. The V and J genes are TRBV3-1 and TRBJ2-7; D is ambiguous. This CDR3 is 13 amino acids long. The V end lost 3 bases, the J end lost 3 bases, and 9 bases lay between the germline ends. The germline V gene encodes CDR1 LGHDT and CDR2 YNNKEL (reference sequence). CDR3 coding DNA: TGTGCCAGCAGCCATACAGTTTTCTACGAGCAGTACTTC. Translating it yields CASSHTVFYEQYF.

This chain uses TRBV29-1 with TRBJ2-7, with no clear D. In germline, CDR1 is SQVTM, CDR2 ANQGSEA. This CDR3 contains 12 residues. V lost 7 bases, J lost 2 bases, and 12 bases lay in between. The CDR3 coding sequence is TGCAGCGCCGAAGAATCGACCTACGAGCAGTACTTC. Translated: CSAEESTYEQYF.

This clonotype was observed a handful of times. The CDR3 protein is CATSDTRGGGYTF. Written as DNA, the CDR3 is TGTGCCACCAGTGACACACGGGGTGGCGGCTACACCTTC. The chain uses TRBV24-1 and TRBJ1-2; D remains unclear. V was trimmed by 4 bases and J by 8 bases, leaving 13 bases between them. The CDR3 loop spans 13 amino acids. From germline, CDR1 is KGHDR and CDR2 SFDVKD.

In this sample, this clonotype turned up a few times. The chain employs TRBV5-1 and TRBJ2-3; D is ambiguous. CDR1 is SGHRS and CDR2 is YFSETQ in the germline V gene. V was trimmed by 9 bases and J by 3 bases, leaving 17 bases between them. The CDR3 totals 14 residues. CDR3 residues: CATRRVGKTDTQYF. The CDR3, as DNA: TGCGCCACCCGTCGGGTGGGAAAGACAGATACGCAGTATTTT.

V is TRBV20-1 and J is TRBJ2-1, with TRBD2 identical over 12 bases. Germline CDR1 is DFQATT and CDR2 is SNEGSKA (reference sequence). The V gene end was trimmed by 5 bases and the J gene end by 2 bases; junction bases not matched to a gene: 1. This CDR3 has 14 residues. The CDR3 protein is CSASSGGAYNEQFF. CDR3 sequence (DNA): TGCAGTGCTTCTAGCGGGGGGGCCTACAATGAGCAGTTCTTC.

The sample holds a few counts of this clonotype. V and J are TRBV20-1 and TRBJ2-2, with 8 bases aligning to TRBD2. Germline V CDR1 and CDR2: DFQATT, SNEGSKA (reference sequence). This CDR3 spans 14 amino acids. Trimming cost V 5 bases and J 5 bases; bases outside gene matches: 7. The CDR3 nucleotides read TGCAGTGCTCCCTCGGCGGGAGGAACCGGGGAGCTGTTTTTT. Translating gives CSAPSAGGTGELFF.

V and J are TRBV9 and TRBJ2-3, with D uncertain. Germline lookup yields CDR1 SGDLS and CDR2 YYNGEE. The V and J ends lost 3 bases and 0 bases respectively, with 11 bases between them. The CDR3 spans 15 residues. CDR3 nucleotides: TGTGCCAGCAGCGGACGAGCTAAGAGCACAGATACGCAGTATTTT. Its protein product is CASSGRAKSTDTQYF.

This clonotype was counted many times. The gene calls are TRBV20-1 and TRBJ2-1, with D tentatively TRBD1 or TRBD2 (5 bases each). CDR3 length equals 12 residues. Trimming took off 4 bases at V and 5 bases at J, with 9 bases between the two ends. From germline, CDR1 is DFQATT and CDR2 SNEGSKA (reference sequence). The CDR3, as DNA: TGCAGTGCTACCGGGGCCGACAATGAGCAGTTCTTC. This encodes CSATGADNEQFF.

This rearrangement joins TRBV20-1 to TRBJ2-3; no clear D. The CDR3 runs 15 residues. Trimming took 2 bases from V and 0 from J, leaving 12 bases between them. CDR1 and CDR2 (germline): DFQATT, SNEGSKA (reference sequence). CDR3 protein: CSARRNVESTDTQYF. The CDR3 DNA follows: TGCAGTGCTAGACGGAATGTCGAGAGCACAGATACGCAGTATTTT.

This clonotype has more than one count but fewer than ten. The gene calls are TRBV6-1 and TRBJ2-5; D is possibly TRBD1 (7 bases). V lost 5 bases and J lost 4, with 17 bases in between. Per the germline V gene, CDR1 is MNHNS and CDR2 is SASEGT. The length of the CDR3 is 15 residues. The CDR3 nucleotides read TGTGCCAGCAGTACCAAAACAGGGGAGGCAGAGACCCAGTACTTC. As protein: CASSTKTGEAETQYF.